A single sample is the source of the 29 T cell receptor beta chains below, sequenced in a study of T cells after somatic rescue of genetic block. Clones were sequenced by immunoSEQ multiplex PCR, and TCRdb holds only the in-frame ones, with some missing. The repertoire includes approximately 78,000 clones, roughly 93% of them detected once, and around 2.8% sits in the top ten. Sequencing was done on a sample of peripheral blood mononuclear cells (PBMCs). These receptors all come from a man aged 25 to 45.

CDR3 region: CASSQDLGRTSPTFYEQYF. CDR3 nucleotides: TGCGCCAGCAGCCAAGATCTCGGCAGGACGTCCCCCACCTTCTACGAGCAGTACTTC. The chain has TRBV4-3 and TRBJ2-7; unclear D gene. The V gene lost 0 bases and the J gene lost 3 bases, with 24 bases spanning the gap. This CDR3 comprises 19 residues. Germline-derived CDR1 and CDR2 are LGHNA and YSLEER.

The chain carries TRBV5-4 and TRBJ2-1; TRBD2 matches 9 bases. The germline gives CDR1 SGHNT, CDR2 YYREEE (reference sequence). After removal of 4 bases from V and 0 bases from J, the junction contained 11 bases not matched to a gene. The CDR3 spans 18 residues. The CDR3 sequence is CASSRPGTSSYSYNEQFF. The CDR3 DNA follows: TGTGCCAGCAGCCGTCCCGGGACTAGCTCCTACTCCTACAATGAGCAGTTCTTC.

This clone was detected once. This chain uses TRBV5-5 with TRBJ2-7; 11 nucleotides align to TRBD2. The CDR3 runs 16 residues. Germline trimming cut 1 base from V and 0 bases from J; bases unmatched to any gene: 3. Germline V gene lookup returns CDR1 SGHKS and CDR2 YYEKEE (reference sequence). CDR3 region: CASSLLTSGSSYEQYF. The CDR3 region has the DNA TGTGCCAGCAGCTTGTTAACTAGCGGGAGCTCCTACGAGCAGTACTTC.

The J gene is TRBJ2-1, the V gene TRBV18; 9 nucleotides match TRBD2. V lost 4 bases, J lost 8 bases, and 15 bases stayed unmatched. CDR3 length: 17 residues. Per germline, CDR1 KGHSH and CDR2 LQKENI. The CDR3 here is CASSHYLGSGSWYEQFF. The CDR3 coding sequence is TGTGCCAGCTCACATTACTTAGGTAGCGGGAGTTGGTATGAGCAGTTCTTC.

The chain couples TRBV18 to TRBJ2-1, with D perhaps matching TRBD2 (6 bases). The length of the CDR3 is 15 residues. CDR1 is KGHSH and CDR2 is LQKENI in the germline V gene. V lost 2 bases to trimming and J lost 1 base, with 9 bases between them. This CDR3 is CASSPSAGSYNEQFF. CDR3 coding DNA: TGTGCCAGCTCACCATCGGCGGGATCCTACAATGAGCAGTTCTTC.

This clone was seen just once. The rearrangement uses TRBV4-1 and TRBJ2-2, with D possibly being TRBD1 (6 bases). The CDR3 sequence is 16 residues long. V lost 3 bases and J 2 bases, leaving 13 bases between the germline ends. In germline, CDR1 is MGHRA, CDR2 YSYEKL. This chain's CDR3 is CASSHPGTSNTGELFF. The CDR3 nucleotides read TGCGCCAGCAGCCATCCCGGGACATCTAACACCGGGGAGCTGTTTTTT.

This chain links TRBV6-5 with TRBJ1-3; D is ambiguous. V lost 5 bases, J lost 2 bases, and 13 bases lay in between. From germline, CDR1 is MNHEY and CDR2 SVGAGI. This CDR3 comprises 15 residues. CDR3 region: CASSQGSPPGNTIYF. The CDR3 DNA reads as TGTGCCAGCAGTCAAGGCTCCCCGCCTGGAAACACCATATATTTT.

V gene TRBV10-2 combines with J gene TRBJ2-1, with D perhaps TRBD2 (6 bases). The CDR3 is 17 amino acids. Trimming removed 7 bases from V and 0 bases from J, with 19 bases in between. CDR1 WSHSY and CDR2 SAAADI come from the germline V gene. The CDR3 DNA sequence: TGCGCCAGCATCCTAAACTTGGGGGGAAGCTCCTACAATGAGCAGTTCTTC. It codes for CASILNLGGSSYNEQFF.

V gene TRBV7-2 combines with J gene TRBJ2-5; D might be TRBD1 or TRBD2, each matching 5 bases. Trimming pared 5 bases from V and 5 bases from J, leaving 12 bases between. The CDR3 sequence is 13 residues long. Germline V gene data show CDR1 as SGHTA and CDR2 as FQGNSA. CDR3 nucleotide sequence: TGTGCCAGCAGCCGGGACCGCGGGGAGACCCAGTACTTC. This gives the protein CASSRDRGETQYF.

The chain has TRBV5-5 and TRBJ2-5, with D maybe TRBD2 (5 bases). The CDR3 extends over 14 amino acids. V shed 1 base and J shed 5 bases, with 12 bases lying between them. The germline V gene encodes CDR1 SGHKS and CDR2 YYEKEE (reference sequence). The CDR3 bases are TGTGCCAGCAGCTTGAATCCGGGGTTTGAGACCCAGTACTTC. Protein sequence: CASSLNPGFETQYF.

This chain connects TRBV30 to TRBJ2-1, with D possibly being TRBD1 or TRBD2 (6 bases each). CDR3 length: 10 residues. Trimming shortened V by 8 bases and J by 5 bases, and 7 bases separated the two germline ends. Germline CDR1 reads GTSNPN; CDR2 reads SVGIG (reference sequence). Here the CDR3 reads CAGGHNEQFF. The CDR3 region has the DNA TGTGCCGGGGGGCACAATGAGCAGTTCTTC.

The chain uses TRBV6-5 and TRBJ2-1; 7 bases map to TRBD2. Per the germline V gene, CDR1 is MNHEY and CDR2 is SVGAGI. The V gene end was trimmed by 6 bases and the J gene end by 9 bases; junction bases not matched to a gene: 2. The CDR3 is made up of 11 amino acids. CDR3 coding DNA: TGTGCCAGCAGATGGGGGGGTGAGCAGTTCTTC. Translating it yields CASRWGGEQFF.

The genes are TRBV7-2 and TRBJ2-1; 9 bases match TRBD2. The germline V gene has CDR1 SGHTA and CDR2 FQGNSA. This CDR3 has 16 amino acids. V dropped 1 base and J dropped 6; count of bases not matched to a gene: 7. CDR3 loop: CASSLEGGRAPNEQFF. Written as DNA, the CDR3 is TGTGCCAGCAGCTTAGAGGGCGGGAGGGCCCCCAATGAGCAGTTCTTC.

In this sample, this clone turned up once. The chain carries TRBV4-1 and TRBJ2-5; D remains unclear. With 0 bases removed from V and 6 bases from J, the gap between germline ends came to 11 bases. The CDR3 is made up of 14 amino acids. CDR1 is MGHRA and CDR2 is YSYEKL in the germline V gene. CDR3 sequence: CASSQEVGRKTQYF. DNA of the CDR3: TGCGCCAGCAGCCAAGAAGTAGGGCGAAAGACCCAGTACTTC.

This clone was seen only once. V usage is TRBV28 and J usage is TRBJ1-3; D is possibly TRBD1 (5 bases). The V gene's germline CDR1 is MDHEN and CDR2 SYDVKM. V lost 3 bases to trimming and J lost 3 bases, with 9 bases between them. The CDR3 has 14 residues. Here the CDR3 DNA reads TGTGCCAGCAGTTTTTCAGGGCTTGGAAACACCATATATTTT. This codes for CASSFSGLGNTIYF.

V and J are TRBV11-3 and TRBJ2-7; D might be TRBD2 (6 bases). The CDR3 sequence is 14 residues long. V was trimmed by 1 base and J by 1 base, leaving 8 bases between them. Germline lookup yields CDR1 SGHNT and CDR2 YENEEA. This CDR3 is CASSLGRGSYEQYF. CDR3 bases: TGTGCCAGCAGCTTAGGGAGGGGTTCCTACGAGCAGTACTTC.

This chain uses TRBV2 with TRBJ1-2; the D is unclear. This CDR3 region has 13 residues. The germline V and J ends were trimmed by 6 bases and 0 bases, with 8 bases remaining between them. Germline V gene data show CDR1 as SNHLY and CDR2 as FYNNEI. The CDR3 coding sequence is TGTGCCAGCAGCGCAGACGCTAACTATGGCTACACCTTC. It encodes CASSADANYGYTF. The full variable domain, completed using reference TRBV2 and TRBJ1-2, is EPEVTQTPSHQVTQMGQEVILRCVPISNHLYFYWYRQILGQKVEFLVSFYNNEISEKSEIFDDQFSVERPDGSNFTLKIRSTKLEDSAMYFCASSADANYGYTFGSGTRLTVV.

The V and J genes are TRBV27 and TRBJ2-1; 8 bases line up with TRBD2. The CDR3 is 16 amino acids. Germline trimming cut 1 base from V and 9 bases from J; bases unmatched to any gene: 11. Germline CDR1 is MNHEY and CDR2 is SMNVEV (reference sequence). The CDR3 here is CASSLLRREEVGEQFF. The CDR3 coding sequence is TGTGCCAGCAGTTTATTACGGCGGGAGGAGGTCGGTGAGCAGTTCTTC.

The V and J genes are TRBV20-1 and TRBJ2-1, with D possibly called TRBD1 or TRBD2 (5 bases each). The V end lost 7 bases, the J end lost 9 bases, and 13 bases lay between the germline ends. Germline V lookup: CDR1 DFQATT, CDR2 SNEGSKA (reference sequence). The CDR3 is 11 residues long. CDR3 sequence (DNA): TGCAGTGTCGGACCGGGGACTGAGCAGTTCTTC. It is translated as CSVGPGTEQFF.

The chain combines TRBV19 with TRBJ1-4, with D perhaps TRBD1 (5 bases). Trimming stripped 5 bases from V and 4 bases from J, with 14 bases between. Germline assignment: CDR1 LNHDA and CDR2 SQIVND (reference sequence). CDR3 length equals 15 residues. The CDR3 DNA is TGTGCCAGTAGTGCGACCCGGGGCGGTAATGAAAAACTGTTTTTT. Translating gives CASSATRGGNEKLFF. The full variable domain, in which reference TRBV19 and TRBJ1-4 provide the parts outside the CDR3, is DGGITQSPKYLFRKEGQNVTLSCEQNLNHDAMYWYRQDPGQGLRLIYYSQIVNDFQKGDIAEGYSVSREKKESFPLTVTSAQKNPTAFYLCASSATRGGNEKLFFGSGTQLSVL.

CDR3 amino acids: CASIPDINTEAFF. The CDR3 DNA sequence: TGTGCCAGCATCCCGGACATCAACACTGAAGCTTTCTTT. The chain combines TRBV2 with TRBJ1-1; the D gene is possibly TRBD1 (5 bases). The germline gives CDR1 SNHLY, CDR2 FYNNEI. The germline V and J ends were trimmed by 7 bases and 2 bases, with 11 bases remaining between them. The CDR3 has 13 residues.

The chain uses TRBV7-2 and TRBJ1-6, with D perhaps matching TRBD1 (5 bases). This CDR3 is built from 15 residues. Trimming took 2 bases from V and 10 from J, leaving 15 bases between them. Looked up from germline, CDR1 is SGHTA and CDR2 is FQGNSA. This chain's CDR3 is CASSLSPQGRSPLHF. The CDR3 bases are TGTGCCAGCAGCTTAAGTCCCCAGGGTAGATCACCCCTCCACTTT.

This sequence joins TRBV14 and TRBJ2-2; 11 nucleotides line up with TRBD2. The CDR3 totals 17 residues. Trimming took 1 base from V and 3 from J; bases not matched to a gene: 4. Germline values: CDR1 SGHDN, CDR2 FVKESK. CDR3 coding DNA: TGTGCCAGCAGCCAAGGGCTAGCGGGGGGTTACACCGGGGAGCTGTTTTTT. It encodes CASSQGLAGGYTGELFF.

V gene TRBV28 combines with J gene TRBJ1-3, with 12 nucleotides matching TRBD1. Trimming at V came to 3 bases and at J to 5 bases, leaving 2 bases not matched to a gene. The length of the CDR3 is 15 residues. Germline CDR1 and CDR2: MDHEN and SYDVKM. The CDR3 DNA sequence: TGTGCCAGCAGTTTCAGGGACAGGGGGCGAAACACCATATATTTT. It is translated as CASSFRDRGRNTIYF.

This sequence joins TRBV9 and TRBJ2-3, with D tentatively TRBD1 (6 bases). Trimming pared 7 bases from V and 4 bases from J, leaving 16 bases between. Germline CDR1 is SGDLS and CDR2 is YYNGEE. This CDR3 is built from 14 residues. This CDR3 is CASHPGRGADTQYF. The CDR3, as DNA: TGTGCCAGCCACCCCGGCAGGGGCGCAGATACGCAGTATTTT.

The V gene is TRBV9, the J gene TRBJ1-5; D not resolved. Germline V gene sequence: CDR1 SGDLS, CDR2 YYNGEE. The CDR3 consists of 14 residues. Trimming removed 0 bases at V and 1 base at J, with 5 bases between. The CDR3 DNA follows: TGTGCCAGCAGCGTAGAGGGAAGCAATCAGCCCCAGCATTTT. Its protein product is CASSVEGSNQPQHF.

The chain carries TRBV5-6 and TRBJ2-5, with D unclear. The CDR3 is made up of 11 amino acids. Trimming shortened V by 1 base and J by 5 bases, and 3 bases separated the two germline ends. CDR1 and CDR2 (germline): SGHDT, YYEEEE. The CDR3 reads CASSLTETQYF. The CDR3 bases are TGTGCCAGCAGCTTGACGGAGACCCAGTACTTC.

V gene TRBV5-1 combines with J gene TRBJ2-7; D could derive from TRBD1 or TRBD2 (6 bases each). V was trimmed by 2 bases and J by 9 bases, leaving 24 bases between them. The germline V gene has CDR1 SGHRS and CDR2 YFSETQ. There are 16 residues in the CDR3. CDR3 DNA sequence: TGCGCCAGCAGCTTTACACGGGACACCCCAGAGCGGGCGCAGTACTTC. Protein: CASSFTRDTPERAQYF.

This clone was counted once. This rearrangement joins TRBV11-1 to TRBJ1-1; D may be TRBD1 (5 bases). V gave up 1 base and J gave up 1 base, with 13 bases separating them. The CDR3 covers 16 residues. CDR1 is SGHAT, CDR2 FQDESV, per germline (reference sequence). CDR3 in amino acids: CASSLVLAGRNTEAFF. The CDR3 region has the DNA TGTGCCAGCAGCTTAGTTTTGGCAGGGCGGAACACTGAAGCTTTCTTT.